This T cell receptor beta chain originates from a study of spatial heterogeneity in lung cancer. Study in general: Detection consistently yielded more beta chains than alpha chains.

Study-wide results and caveats: Higher tumor mutation counts went along with higher counts of expanded intratumoral alpha and beta TCRs.

MiXCR was run by TCRdb on the 5' RACE reads, yielding one entry per CDR3 protein. The sample shows about 3,500 distinct CDR3 sequences, under 15% of them seen only once. This clonotype was detected ten times or more. Its antigen is not identified. The library was built for alpha chains, so this beta chain is an off-target read and its size means little. Time point described: sample taken at primary tumor resection. The sequence was obtained from a female donor with early-stage non-small cell lung cancer. The sequenced sample was lung tumor tissue, obtained at surgery.

CDR3 bases: TGTGCCAGCAGCCAAGTGGTTTCTAGCGGATACAATGAGCAGTTCTTC. Translation gives CASSQVVSSGYNEQFF. This chain links TRBV3-1 with TRBJ2-1; 7 nucleotides match TRBD2. The CDR3 consists of 16 residues. Trimming took 1 base from V and 4 from J; bases not matched to a gene: 7. Germline loops: CDR1 LGHDT, CDR2 YNNKEL (reference sequence).